The 31 T cell receptor beta chains below were found in one sample sequenced in a study of shared clonotypes between healthy human individuals. The data were produced by immunoSEQ multiplex PCR, yet TCRdb's version contains in-frame clones alone and is incomplete. Here the sample spans 2,500,000 or so clones, 80% to 95% being singletons. Sequences were obtained from naive CD4+ T cells from PBMCs. Regarding subset: CD45RA+ positively selected. The origin of the receptors is a man younger than 35 in good health. Some clones in this sample may be carry-over from other donors' samples.

The chain uses TRBV29-1 and TRBJ1-4; 9 nucleotides line up with TRBD1. This CDR3 contains 14 residues. From germline, CDR1 is SQVTM and CDR2 ANQGSEA. Losses at the gene ends were 1 base for V and 6 bases for J; bases not matched to a gene: 3. CDR3 sequence reads: CSVEAGTGYEKLFF. As DNA, the CDR3 is TGCAGCGTTGAAGCCGGGACAGGGTATGAAAAACTGTTTTTT.

On this clone itself: The germline gene is not matched at one end of the junction; a read error may be the cause. The V and J genes are TRBV29-1 and TRBJ1-4; 7 bases align to TRBD1. The CDR3 runs to 14 residues. CDR1 and CDR2 from the germline V gene are SQVTM and ANQGSEA. CDR3 residues: CSVSTSTGNSLSVF. The DNA of the CDR3 is TGCAGCGTCTCAACCTCGACAGGGAACAGTCTCTCGGTTTTT.

This CDR3 is CASSLWVLSTLNTEAFF. In nucleotides, the CDR3 is TGTGCCAGCAGCTTATGGGTGCTTTCGACCCTGAACACTGAAGCTTTCTTT. The chain uses TRBV7-8 and TRBJ1-1; no firm D call. Germline V lookup: CDR1 SGHVS, CDR2 FQNEAQ. V was trimmed by 2 bases and J by 0 bases, leaving 16 bases between them. This CDR3 is built from 17 residues.

This chain joins TRBV11-2 and TRBJ1-3; D uncertain. V was cut by 5 bases and J by 0 bases, with 14 bases left in between. This CDR3 comprises 16 residues. Germline loops: CDR1 SGHAT, CDR2 FQNNGV. The CDR3 region has the DNA TGTGCCAGCAGCCCAGTCCCGGGGAGCTCTGGAAACACCATATATTTT. Its translation is CASSPVPGSSGNTIYF. The whole variable domain, filled in from reference TRBV11-2 and TRBJ1-3, reads EAGVAQSPRYKIIEKRQSVAFWCNPISGHATLYWYQQILGQGPKLLIQFQNNGVVDDSQLPKDRFSAERLKGVDSTLKIQPAKLEDSAVYLCASSPVPGSSGNTIYFGEGSWLTVV.

The J gene is TRBJ2-2, the V gene TRBV5-6; D ambiguous. The CDR3 contains 16 residues. V lost 0 bases, J lost 0 bases, and 9 bases lay in between. CDR1 is SGHDT and CDR2 is YYEEEE in the germline V gene. CDR3 DNA: TGTGCCAGCAGCTTGGGGCCTAAAGCGAACACCGGGGAGCTGTTTTTT. This encodes CASSLGPKANTGELFF.

The chain is built from TRBV12-5 and TRBJ1-2, with TRBD1 identical over 7 bases. This CDR3 is 14 amino acids long. Germline V CDR1 and CDR2: LGHNT, FRNRAP. V was clipped by 6 bases and J by 5 bases; unmatched bases: 9. The CDR3 reads CASGTGDAGYGYTF. As DNA, the CDR3 is TGTGCTAGTGGCACAGGGGACGCCGGATATGGCTACACCTTC.

The chain combines TRBV5-8 with TRBJ1-1; D gene uncertain. Trimming shortened V by 4 bases and J by 6 bases, and 16 bases separated the two germline ends. CDR1 and CDR2 from the germline V gene are SGHTS and YDEGEE. This CDR3 comprises 14 residues. The DNA for the CDR3 is TGTGCCAGCAGCATCCCCAGGTACGGACCTGAAGCTTTCTTT. Protein: CASSIPRYGPEAFF.

For the CDR3, the DNA is TGTGCCAGCAGCTTGAATAGTGGCATTCAGCAGCCCCAGCATTTT. Its translation: CASSLNSGIQQPQHF. The chain has TRBV7-8 and TRBJ1-5; D remains unclear. The CDR3 spans 15 residues. Germline CDR1 SGHVS, CDR2 FQNEAQ. The V and J ends lost 3 bases and 7 bases respectively, with 16 bases between them.

Only one count was recorded for this clone. The J gene is TRBJ1-2, the V gene TRBV7-8; D might be TRBD1 (6 bases). This CDR3 is 13 amino acids long. Trimming took off 3 bases at V and 6 bases at J, with 11 bases between the two ends. Germline V gene data show CDR1 as SGHVS and CDR2 as FQNEAQ. CDR3 in DNA: TGTGCCAGCAGCTTTAGGACAGATGATGGCTACACCTTC. Amino acids: CASSFRTDDGYTF.

The J gene is TRBJ2-3, the V gene TRBV5-1; 7 bases align to TRBD1. J was trimmed by 7 bases and V by 4 bases; bases with no gene match: 6. Germline loops: CDR1 SGHRS, CDR2 YFSETQ. The CDR3 spans 13 residues. For the CDR3, the DNA is TGCGCCAGCAGCCCCAGACAGGGAAATACGCAGTATTTT. Protein sequence: CASSPRQGNTQYF.

This clone was detected a few times. The V call is TRBV10-3, the J call TRBJ2-5, with D unclear. CDR3 length: 12 residues. CDR1 and CDR2 (germline): ENHRY, SYGVKD. Trimming removed 4 bases from V and 5 bases from J, with 8 bases in between. Here the CDR3 DNA reads TGTGCCATCAGTGCGAACGGGGAGACCCAGTACTTC. This sequence encodes CAISANGETQYF.

CDR3 DNA: TGTGCCACCAGCAGATCCGGACAGGGGAACACTGAAGCTTTCTTT. Protein: CATSRSGQGNTEAFF. This chain joins TRBV15 and TRBJ1-1; 8 positions match TRBD1. The J segment lost 1 base and the V segment lost 2 bases, leaving 3 bases of the junction unmatched. The length of the CDR3 is 15 residues. In germline, CDR1 is LNHNV, CDR2 YYDKDF (reference sequence).

The count of this clone is one. The rearrangement links TRBV6-1 to TRBJ1-4, with D possibly TRBD1 on 5 matching bases. This CDR3 is built from 14 residues. Trimming left V 10 bases short and J 3 bases short, with 15 bases between. Per the germline V gene, CDR1 is MNHNS and CDR2 is SASEGT. The CDR3 DNA sequence: TGTGCCACCCGGGGCGGCACATCTAATGAAAAACTGTTTTTT. It yields the protein CATRGGTSNEKLFF.

V is TRBV7-9 and J is TRBJ1-2; D uncertain. The CDR3 spans 14 residues. The V gene lost 2 bases and the J gene lost 3 bases, with 10 bases spanning the gap. In germline, CDR1 is SEHNR, CDR2 FQNEAQ (reference sequence). The CDR3 sequence: CASSLFIQDYGYTF. The CDR3 DNA reads TGTGCCAGCAGCTTATTTATTCAGGACTATGGCTACACCTTC.

This chain connects TRBV5-4 to TRBJ2-7; a possible D gene is TRBD1 (6 bases). The CDR3 sequence is 16 residues long. The V end lost 4 bases, the J end lost 4 bases, and 21 bases lay between the germline ends. Germline V lookup: CDR1 SGHNT, CDR2 YYREEE (reference sequence). CDR3 DNA sequence: TGTGCCAGCAGCCGAAGGGCAGGGGATGCAGGGTACGAGCAGTACTTC. Protein product: CASSRRAGDAGYEQYF.

This clone was recorded once. This specimen includes other DNA sequences encoding the same CDR3. The rearrangement joins TRBV6-1 to TRBJ1-2; D unclear. Trimming cost V 4 bases and J 2 bases, with 2 bases left between them. Looked up from germline, CDR1 is MNHNS and CDR2 is SASEGT. This CDR3 comprises 11 residues. CDR3 bases: TGTGCCAGCAGTGCGAACTATGGCTACACCTTC. Protein: CASSANYGYTF.

This chain links TRBV7-8 with TRBJ1-1, with a possible D match to TRBD1 (6 bases). V was clipped by 5 bases and J by 11 bases, with 15 bases between them. Germline V CDR1 and CDR2: SGHVS, FQNEAQ. This CDR3 spans 12 amino acids. CDR3 in amino acids: CASSQQQGIAFF. The DNA for the CDR3 is TGTGCCAGCAGCCAACAACAGGGTATCGCTTTCTTT.

The count of this clone is one. The rearrangement links TRBV25-1 to TRBJ1-4; 10 bases agree with TRBD1. J lost 8 bases, V lost 5 bases, and 11 bases had no gene match. In germline, CDR1 is MGHDK, CDR2 SYGVNS. The CDR3 is made up of 16 amino acids. The CDR3 protein is CASSSSLGTGDEKLFF. CDR3 sequence (DNA): TGTGCCAGCAGTTCATCCTTAGGGACAGGGGACGAAAAACTGTTTTTT.

This chain links TRBV4-2 with TRBJ1-2; 7 bases align to TRBD1. The CDR3 is made up of 14 amino acids. V dropped 0 bases and J dropped 5; count of bases not matched to a gene: 3. Germline CDR1 reads LGHNA; CDR2 reads YNFKEQ. CDR3 in amino acids: CASSQENRGYGYTF. DNA for the CDR3: TGTGCCAGCAGCCAAGAGAACAGGGGTTATGGCTACACCTTC.

The V and J genes are TRBV7-9 and TRBJ2-7; D unresolved. This CDR3 is 15 amino acids long. Trimming pared 5 bases from V and 5 bases from J, leaving 19 bases between. Germline V gene lookup returns CDR1 SEHNR and CDR2 FQNEAQ (reference sequence). Here the CDR3 reads CASSPLWTGPDEQYF. The DNA of the CDR3 is TGTGCCAGCAGCCCCTTGTGGACGGGCCCTGACGAGCAGTACTTC. Variable domain in full (rest from reference TRBV7-9 and TRBJ2-7): DTGVSQNPRHKITKRGQNVTFRCDPISEHNRLYWYRQTLGQGPEFLTYFQNEAQLEKSRLLSDRFSAERPKGSFSTLEIQRTEQGDSAMYLCASSPLWTGPDEQYFGPGTRLTVT.

V usage is TRBV29-1 and J usage is TRBJ2-5; no clear D. The CDR3 is 13 residues long. The V and J ends lost 2 bases and 5 bases respectively, with 12 bases between them. From germline, CDR1 is SQVTM and CDR2 ANQGSEA. This chain's CDR3 is CSVEMALGETQYF. The CDR3 DNA follows: TGCAGCGTTGAAATGGCCTTAGGGGAGACCCAGTACTTC.

This chain joins TRBV5-5 and TRBJ2-7; TRBD1 matches 7 bases. With 2 bases clipped from V and 5 bases from J, the junction kept 4 bases outside the gene matches. The CDR3 runs 13 residues. Germline CDR1 is SGHKS and CDR2 is YYEKEE (reference sequence). The CDR3 sequence is CASSFGQVNEQYF. CDR3 nucleotides: TGTGCCAGCAGCTTCGGACAGGTCAACGAGCAGTACTTC.

This clone was picked up one time. The chain combines TRBV4-1 with TRBJ1-6, with a possible D match to TRBD1 (5 bases). This CDR3 comprises 16 residues. Trimming removed 3 bases from V and 0 bases from J, with 9 bases in between. Germline loops: CDR1 MGHRA, CDR2 YSYEKL. This chain's CDR3 is CASSQGRDSYNSPLHF. CDR3 bases: TGCGCCAGCAGCCAGGGACGGGACTCCTATAATTCACCCCTCCACTTT.

Concerning this clone itself: Other DNA sequences in the sample encode the same CDR3. V and J are TRBV5-1 and TRBJ2-5; D is unresolved. V lost 0 bases to trimming and J lost 5 bases, with 2 bases between them. Per the germline V gene, CDR1 is SGHRS and CDR2 is YFSETQ. CDR3 length equals 11 residues. The CDR3 spells CASSLAETQYF. CDR3 sequence (DNA): TGCGCCAGCAGCTTGGCCGAGACCCAGTACTTC.

The V and J genes are TRBV6-1 and TRBJ1-2; D gene uncertain. The CDR3 is 12 residues long. Germline V CDR1 and CDR2: MNHNS, SASEGT. With 5 bases removed from V and 8 bases from J, the gap between germline ends came to 12 bases. CDR3 sequence: CASSNTGLGYTF. CDR3 nucleotide sequence: TGTGCCAGCAGTAACACGGGGTTAGGCTACACCTTC.

The chain links TRBV6-4 to TRBJ2-1, with 7 nucleotides matching TRBD2. The CDR3 runs 17 residues. Germline-derived CDR1 and CDR2 are MRHNA and SNTAGT. With 2 bases clipped from V and 4 bases from J, the junction kept 11 bases outside the gene matches. Here the CDR3 DNA reads TGTGCCAGCAGTGACAACTCAGGCGGGAGAGGATACAATGAGCAGTTCTTC. Residues: CASSDNSGGRGYNEQFF.

The chain carries TRBV28 and TRBJ2-6; TRBD2 matches 7 bases. Germline V gene lookup returns CDR1 MDHEN and CDR2 SYDVKM. V shed 7 bases, J shed 0 bases, and the junction held 12 bases outside the gene matches. CDR3 length: 18 amino acids. In nucleotides, the CDR3 is TGTGCCAGCACCTACGGGCCAGCGGGGATCTCTGGGGCCAACGTCCTGACTTTC. This gives the protein CASTYGPAGISGANVLTF.

J is TRBJ2-7 and V is TRBV7-6, with TRBD1 matching over 11 bases. CDR1 and CDR2 (germline): SGHVS, FNYEAQ. V lost 5 bases to trimming and J lost 2 bases; unmatched junction nucleotides: 14. The CDR3 loop spans 18 amino acids. In DNA form, the CDR3 reads TGTGCCAGCAGCCCGATAGGGACAGGGGGTTTCTTTGCCTACGAGCAGTACTTC. Its translation is CASSPIGTGGFFAYEQYF.

This clone was seen once. At the DNA level, this CDR3 is encoded by other sequences in the same sample as well. This chain links TRBV5-1 with TRBJ2-7; TRBD1 agrees at 7 bases. The junction had 7 bases not matched to a gene; V was cut back by 0 bases and J by 7 bases. The V gene's germline CDR1 is SGHRS and CDR2 YFSETQ. The CDR3 sequence is 14 residues long. The CDR3 region has the DNA TGCGCCAGCAGCTTGGGTCAGGGGGTTGGGGAGCAGTACTTC. Its translation is CASSLGQGVGEQYF.

This clone was counted a few times. This sample includes further DNA sequences coding for the same CDR3. The chain recombines TRBV18 with TRBJ1-4; D not certain. The CDR3 is 12 amino acids. V was clipped by 3 bases and J by 3 bases, with 2 bases between them. Germline CDR1 and CDR2: KGHSH and LQKENI. CDR3 residues: CASSPSNEKLFF. In nucleotides, the CDR3 is TGTGCCAGCTCACCGTCTAATGAAAAACTGTTTTTT.

The chain recombines TRBV10-1 with TRBJ2-7, with D perhaps being TRBD1 or TRBD2 (5 bases each). CDR3 length equals 16 residues. V lost 6 bases and J lost 0, with 18 bases in between. Germline V gene sequence: CDR1 WNHNN, CDR2 SYGVQD (reference sequence). DNA for the CDR3: TGCGCCAGCAGCCCAAATCCCGGGGCTAGCTCCTACGAGCAGTACTTC. Translation: CASSPNPGASSYEQYF.